A single sample gave rise to the 9 T cell receptor beta chains below, sequenced in a study of T-cell memory formation after mild COVID-19. TCRdb called the 5' RACE reads again in MiXCR, with one record for every CDR3 protein. The sample records about 620,000 distinct CDR3 sequences, 18% being singletons. The sequenced sample consisted of PBMCs or a T cell subset sorted from them (not recorded which). Source of these receptors: an adult woman who had mild COVID-19 (a few samples of this study predate the infection). Cell type and time point are not known.

This clonotype was detected only a few times. The chain joins TRBV24-1 to TRBJ1-2; D gene ambiguous. Looked up from germline, CDR1 is KGHDR and CDR2 is SFDVKD. The length of the CDR3 is 12 residues. The germline V and J ends were trimmed by 9 bases and 8 bases, with 15 bases remaining between them. CDR3 loop: CATGRGAAGYTF. The CDR3 DNA reads as TGTGCCACCGGGCGGGGAGCAGCGGGCTACACCTTC.

The chain has TRBV14 and TRBJ1-2; D is possibly TRBD1 (6 bases). The CDR3 sequence is 11 residues long. Germline assignment: CDR1 SGHDN and CDR2 FVKESK. Trimming took 8 bases from V and 5 from J, leaving 9 bases between them. CDR3 nucleotides: TGTGCCAGCGGGGGCGTTTATGGCTACACCTTC. It is translated as CASGGVYGYTF.

CDR3 sequence (DNA): TGCGCCAGCAGCCCGGGGGGCCTAGCGGGAGAGAACCGTATAGTC. Translated, it gives CASSPGGLAGENRIV. This chain connects TRBV5-1 to TRBJ2-7, with TRBD2 matching 10 bases. This CDR3 contains 15 residues. The germline V gene has CDR1 SGHRS and CDR2 YFSETQ.

The V and J genes are TRBV10-2 and TRBJ2-7; a weak D match, TRBD1 (6 bases). The V gene's germline CDR1 is WSHSY and CDR2 SAAADI. Trimming shortened V by 6 bases and J by 2 bases, and 14 bases separated the two germline ends. The CDR3 covers 14 residues. Here the CDR3 reads CASRVQGSPYEQYF. CDR3 in DNA: TGCGCCAGCAGGGTACAGGGTTCTCCCTACGAGCAGTACTTC.

The rearrangement joins TRBV28 to TRBJ2-5; D uncertain. CDR3 length: 14 residues. V gave up 2 bases and J gave up 5 bases, with 12 bases separating them. Germline CDR1 MDHEN, CDR2 SYDVKM. The CDR3: CASSLKGPVETQYF. CDR3 coding DNA: TGTGCCAGCAGTTTAAAAGGGCCAGTTGAGACCCAGTACTTC.

This clonotype was seen a handful of times. The chain combines TRBV11-2 with TRBJ2-4; no definite D call. The germline V and J ends were trimmed by 4 bases and 0 bases, with 16 bases remaining between them. From germline, CDR1 is SGHAT and CDR2 FQNNGV. The CDR3 runs to 17 residues. As DNA, the CDR3 is TGTGCCAGCAGCTACCCGACTGGAGTACTAGCCAAAAACATTCAGTACTTC. Its protein is CASSYPTGVLAKNIQYF.

The chain couples TRBV7-2 to TRBJ1-6; D is undetermined. The V gene lost 5 bases and the J gene lost 7 bases, with 12 bases spanning the gap. The CDR3 sequence is 14 residues long. Per the germline V gene, CDR1 is SGHTA and CDR2 is FQGNSA. In nucleotides, the CDR3 is TGTGCCAGCAGCCCGCAAGGAGGAAATTCACCCCTCCACTTT. This translates into CASSPQGGNSPLHF.

The chain uses TRBV25-1 and TRBJ1-1; D ambiguous. CDR3 length: 12 amino acids. Trimming cost V 4 bases and J 11 bases, with 14 bases left between them. Germline V gives CDR1 MGHDK, CDR2 SYGVNS. The CDR3 DNA follows: TGTGCCAGCAGTGGGGTCGGCAGTCGGGCTTTCTTT. Its protein is CASSGVGSRAFF.

The rearrangement joins TRBV29-1 to TRBJ2-7; tentative D call: TRBD2 (5 bases). This CDR3 spans 11 amino acids. Germline CDR1 reads SQVTM; CDR2 reads ANQGSEA. The ends were cut back, 6 bases at V and 3 bases at J, with 9 bases in the middle. CDR3 nucleotides: TGCAGCGTCGGAGGCGGCTACGAGCAGTACTTC. Its translation is CSVGGGYEQYF.